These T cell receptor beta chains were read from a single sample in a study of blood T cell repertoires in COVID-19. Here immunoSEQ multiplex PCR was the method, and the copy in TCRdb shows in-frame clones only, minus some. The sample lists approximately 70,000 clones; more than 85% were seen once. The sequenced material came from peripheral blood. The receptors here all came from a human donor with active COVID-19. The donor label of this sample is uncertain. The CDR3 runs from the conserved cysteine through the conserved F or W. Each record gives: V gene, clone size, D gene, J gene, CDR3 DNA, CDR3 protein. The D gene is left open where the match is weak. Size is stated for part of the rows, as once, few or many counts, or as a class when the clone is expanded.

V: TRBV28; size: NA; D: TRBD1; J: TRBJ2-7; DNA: TGTGCCAGCAGCTCAATCACAGGGGGTGCCTACGAGCAGTACTTC; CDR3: CASSSITGGAYEQYF
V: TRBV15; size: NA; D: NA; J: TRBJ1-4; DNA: TGTGCCACCAGCAGAAACCAGGGGAATGAAAAACTGTTTTTT; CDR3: CATSRNQGNEKLFF
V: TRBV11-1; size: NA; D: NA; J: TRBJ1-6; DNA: TGTGCCAGCAGCTTAGAAGGAGGTATCGATTCACCCCTCCACTTT; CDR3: CASSLEGGIDSPLHF
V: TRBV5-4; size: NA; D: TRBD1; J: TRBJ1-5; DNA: TGTGCCAGCAGCCGGACAGGGGGAAATCAGCCCCAGCATTTT; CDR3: CASSRTGGNQPQHF
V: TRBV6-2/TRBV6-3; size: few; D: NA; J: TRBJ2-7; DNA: TGTGCCAGCAGTTACTCGAGAGGCATCCAGCAGTACTTC; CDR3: CASSYSRGIQQYF
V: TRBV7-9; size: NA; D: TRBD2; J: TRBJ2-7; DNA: TGTGCCAGCAGCTCACCTTTAGCGGGAGACAACGAGCAGTACTTC; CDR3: CASSSPLAGDNEQYF
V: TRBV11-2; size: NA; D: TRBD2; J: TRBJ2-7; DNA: TGTGCCAGCAGCTTGGACGGGAGGGCCGCATACGAGCAGTACTTC; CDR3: CASSLDGRAAYEQYF
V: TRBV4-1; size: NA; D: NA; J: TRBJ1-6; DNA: TGCGCCAGCAGCCAATATATAGAGACCTATAATTCACCCCTCCACTTT; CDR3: CASSQYIETYNSPLHF
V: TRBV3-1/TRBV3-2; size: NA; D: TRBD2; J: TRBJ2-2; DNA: TGTGCCAGCAGCCAAGTTTGGGATAGGCGGGAGATGACCGGGGAGCTGTTTTTT; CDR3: CASSQVWDRREMTGELFF
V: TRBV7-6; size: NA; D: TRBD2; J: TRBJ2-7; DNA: TGTGCCAGCAGCTTAGGTTTTAGCGGGTCCTACGAGCAGTACTTC; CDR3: CASSLGFSGSYEQYF
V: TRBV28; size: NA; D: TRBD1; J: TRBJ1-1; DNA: TGTGCCAGCAGTTCCCTATTGACAGGGGAAAACACTGAAGCTTTCTTT; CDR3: CASSSLLTGENTEAFF
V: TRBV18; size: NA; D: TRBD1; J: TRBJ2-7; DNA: TGTGCCAGCTCATCACAGGACAGGGCGCGAGAGCAGTACTTC; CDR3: CASSSQDRAREQYF
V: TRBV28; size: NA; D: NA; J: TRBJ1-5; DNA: TGTGCCAGCAGCCCCCCCGACAGGTCTCAGCCCCAGCATTTT; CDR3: CASSPPDRSQPQHF
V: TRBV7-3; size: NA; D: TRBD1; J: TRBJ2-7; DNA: TGTGCCAGCAGCTTGGGACAGGCCAGCGAGCAGTACTTC; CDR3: CASSLGQASEQYF
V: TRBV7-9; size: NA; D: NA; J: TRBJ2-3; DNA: TGTGCCAGCAGCTTAAGCGACGGTACAGATACGCAGTATTTT; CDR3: CASSLSDGTDTQYF
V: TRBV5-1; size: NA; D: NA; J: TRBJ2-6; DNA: TGCGCCAGCAGCTTACAGGGTACTGGGGCCAACGTCCTGACTTTC; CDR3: CASSLQGTGANVLTF
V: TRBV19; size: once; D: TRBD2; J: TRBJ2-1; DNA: TGTGCCAGTAGTATGACTAGCGGATTGTTAGGTGAGCAGTTCTTC; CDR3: CASSMTSGLLGEQFF
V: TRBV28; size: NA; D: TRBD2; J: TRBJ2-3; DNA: TGTGCCAGCAGTCCCTTGGGGGGGAACACAGATACGCAGTATTTT; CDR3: CASSPLGGNTDTQYF
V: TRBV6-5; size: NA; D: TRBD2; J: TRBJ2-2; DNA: TGTGCCAGCAGCAAGGGACTAGCGGCCACCGGGGAGCTGTTTTTT; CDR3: CASSKGLAATGELFF
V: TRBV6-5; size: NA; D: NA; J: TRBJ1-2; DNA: TGTGCCAGCAGCCGGGCGGGGGCTAACTATGGCTACACCTTC; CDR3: CASSRAGANYGYTF
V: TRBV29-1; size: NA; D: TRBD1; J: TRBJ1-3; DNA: TGCAGCGGACGCAGGGGGCCGGGAAACACCATATATTTT; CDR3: CSGRRGPGNTIYF
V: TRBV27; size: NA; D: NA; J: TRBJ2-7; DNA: TGTGCCAGCAGTCGCTTAGACAGCTACGAGCAGTACTTC; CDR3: CASSRLDSYEQYF
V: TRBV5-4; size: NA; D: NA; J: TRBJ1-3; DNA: TGTGCCAGCAGCTTAAGGGGTAGTGGAAACACCATATATTTT; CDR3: CASSLRGSGNTIYF
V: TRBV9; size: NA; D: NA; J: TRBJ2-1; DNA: TGTGCCAGCAGCGTAGGGGGGCGCGGATCCTACAATGAGCAGTTCTTC; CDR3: CASSVGGRGSYNEQFF
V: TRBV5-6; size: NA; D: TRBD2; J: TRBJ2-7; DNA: TGTGCCAGCAGCCCCCGGACTAGCGGGAGGGCCGCCGAGCAGTACTTC; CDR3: CASSPRTSGRAAEQYF
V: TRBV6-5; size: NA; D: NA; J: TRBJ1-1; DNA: TGTGCCAGCAAACGAGCCACTGAAGCTTTCTTT; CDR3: CASKRATEAFF
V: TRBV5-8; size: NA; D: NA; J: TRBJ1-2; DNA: TGTGCCAGCGGGGCAGGGGCCCCTGGGGACTATGGCTACACCTTC; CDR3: CASGAGAPGDYGYTF
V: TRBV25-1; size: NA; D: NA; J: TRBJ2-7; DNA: TGTGCCAGCATCGAGCGGAGGGGTCGCGAGCAGTACTTC; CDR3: CASIERRGREQYF